These 24 T cell receptor beta chains share one sample of origin, sequenced in a study of blood T cell repertoires in COVID-19 (dated by TCRdb to 2019 to 2021). Libraries were made using the immunoSEQ multiplex PCR assay. Held by TCRdb, this immuneACCESS table contains in-frame sequences only and omits some clones. Under half of the omission traces to an unresolved V gene where checked; the cause of the rest is unknown. The sample has approximately 180,000 clones on record, roughly 88% of them singletons. Around 9.9% of the sample is taken by the ten largest. Sample: peripheral blood. The receptors were gathered from a human donor with active or convalescent COVID-19. The donor label of this sample is uncertain.

CDR3 bases: TGTGCCAGCAGTTCAACCGGGACAGAAGAGACCCAGTACTTC. Translation gives CASSSTGTEETQYF. This chain connects TRBV6-5 to TRBJ2-5, with 7 bases that match TRBD1. Germline V CDR1 and CDR2: MNHEY, SVGAGI. The CDR3 loop spans 14 amino acids. Germline trimming cut 4 bases from V and 3 bases from J; bases unmatched to any gene: 5.

The chain carries TRBV18 and TRBJ1-6, with no clear D. V gave up 2 bases and J gave up 7 bases, with 12 bases separating them. The CDR3 contains 15 residues. CDR1 and CDR2 (germline): KGHSH, LQKENI. CDR3: CASSPSSPGNSPLHF. CDR3 bases: TGTGCCAGCTCACCAAGTAGTCCAGGAAATTCACCCCTCCACTTT.

The V and J genes are TRBV7-3 and TRBJ2-5, with 7 bases fitting TRBD1. The CDR3 runs to 14 residues. V shed 4 bases and J 1 base; nucleotides not matched to a gene: 3. CDR1 and CDR2 (germline): SGHTA, FQGTGA. The CDR3 protein is CASSSGQAQETQYF. CDR3 coding DNA: TGTGCCAGCAGCTCCGGACAGGCCCAAGAGACCCAGTACTTC. Full variable domain (missing parts from reference TRBV7-3 and TRBJ2-5): GAGVSQTPSNKVTEKGKYVELRCDPISGHTALYWYRQSLGQGPEFLIYFQGTGAADDSGLPNDRFFAVRPEGSVSTLKIQRTERGDSAVYLCASSSGQAQETQYFGPGTRLLVL.

The rearrangement links TRBV25-1 to TRBJ2-7, with TRBD1 matching 9 bases. The J segment lost 4 bases and the V segment lost 7 bases, leaving 11 bases of the junction unmatched. The CDR3 is made up of 15 amino acids. CDR1 is MGHDK, CDR2 SYGVNS, per germline. Here the CDR3 reads CASTQHGQGSYEQYF. As DNA, the CDR3 is TGTGCCAGCACACAACACGGACAGGGGTCGTACGAGCAGTACTTC.

V is TRBV2 and J is TRBJ2-7, with 11 bases fitting TRBD2. The CDR3 sequence is 18 residues long. Trimming took 1 base from V and 0 from J; bases not matched to a gene: 8. Germline V gives CDR1 SNHLY, CDR2 FYNNEI. The CDR3 nucleotides read TGTGCCAGCAGTGAAGGTCGGGCTAGCGGGAGGCACTCCTACGAGCAGTACTTC. It encodes CASSEGRASGRHSYEQYF.

The chain has TRBV4-3 and TRBJ2-3, with 8 bases lining up with TRBD2. There are 16 residues in the CDR3. V dropped 6 bases and J dropped 0; count of bases not matched to a gene: 8. The germline V gene encodes CDR1 LGHNA and CDR2 YSLEER. CDR3 in amino acids: CASSPEAGGSTDTQYF. As DNA, the CDR3 is TGCGCCAGCAGTCCGGAGGCGGGGGGAAGCACAGATACGCAGTATTTT.

V usage is TRBV4-1 and J usage is TRBJ2-7; 16 bases are shared with TRBD2. CDR1 MGHRA and CDR2 YSYEKL come from the germline V gene. CDR3 length: 18 residues. The J segment lost 3 bases and the V segment lost 3 bases, leaving 8 bases of the junction unmatched. For the CDR3, the DNA is TGCGCCAGCAGCCAGTCGGGGGGGACTAGCGGGAGGGACTACGAGCAGTACTTC. The encoded protein is CASSQSGGTSGRDYEQYF.

The CDR3 here is CASSFPGPQGQPQHF. In nucleotides, the CDR3 is TGTGCCAGCAGTTTTCCCGGGCCCCAGGGTCAGCCCCAGCATTTT. V usage is TRBV28 and J usage is TRBJ1-5; possible D gene TRBD1, 5 bases. Between the trimmed V and J ends, which lost 3 bases and 6 bases, there was a span of 15 bases. In germline, CDR1 is MDHEN, CDR2 SYDVKM. This CDR3 is built from 15 residues. The entire variable domain, with the rest obtained from reference TRBV28 and TRBJ1-5, is as follows: DVKVTQSSRYLVKRTGEKVFLECVQDMDHENMFWYRQDPGLGLRLIYFSYDVKMKEKGDIPEGYSVSREKKERFSLILESASTNQTSMYLCASSFPGPQGQPQHFGDGTRLSIL.

The J gene is TRBJ2-7, the V gene TRBV7-3, with TRBD2 identical over 8 bases. The V gene's germline CDR1 is SGHTA and CDR2 FQGTGA. The CDR3 spans 16 residues. The V and J ends lost 4 bases and 9 bases, in that order; junction bases with no gene match: 17. Here the CDR3 reads CASSSILSPHGGAQYF. DNA for the CDR3: TGTGCCAGCAGCTCAATCCTTAGCCCGCACGGGGGGGCGCAGTACTTC.

CDR3 DNA sequence: TGTGCCAGCAAGGTAGCTGGGACAGGGCGCTTGTCCCAGCATTTT. The encoded protein is CASKVAGTGRLSQHF. The V and J genes are TRBV28 and TRBJ1-5; the match to TRBD1 covers 9 bases. Germline loops: CDR1 MDHEN, CDR2 SYDVKM. This CDR3 is 15 amino acids long. Germline trimming cut 7 bases from V and 11 bases from J; bases unmatched to any gene: 15.

The J gene is TRBJ2-5, the V gene TRBV15, with D possibly being TRBD1 (6 bases). The CDR3 consists of 14 residues. Looked up from germline, CDR1 is LNHNV and CDR2 is YYDKDF (reference sequence). Trimming stripped 5 bases from V and 4 bases from J, with 14 bases between. The CDR3 coding sequence is TGTGCCACCAGCTCCGACATACAGGGAGAGACCCAGTACTTC. This codes for CATSSDIQGETQYF.

This clone was seen just once. The genes are TRBV25-1 and TRBJ1-2, with D unclear. The CDR3 is 11 residues long. V was clipped by 11 bases and J by 0 bases, with 7 bases between them. CDR1 is MGHDK and CDR2 is SYGVNS in the germline V gene. The CDR3 sequence: CAASANYGYTF. CDR3 DNA: TGTGCCGCTTCAGCTAACTATGGCTACACCTTC.

Details on this clone: One end of the junction does not line up with germline, which may come from a read error. This chain links TRBV7-7 with TRBJ2-7, with TRBD1 identical over 9 bases. This CDR3 is 14 amino acids long. CDR1 and CDR2 from the germline V gene are SSHAT and FNYEAQ (reference sequence). The DNA for the CDR3 is TGTGCTAGCAGCTTTGGACAGGGGTCCTACGAGCAGTACTTC. It translates to CASSFGQGSYEQYF.

The chain carries TRBV7-3 and TRBJ2-3; 11 nucleotides match TRBD2. This CDR3 region has 17 residues. V gave up 5 bases and J gave up 1 base; unmatched junction bases: 8. Per germline, CDR1 SGHTA and CDR2 FQGTGA. The chain's CDR3 is CASSQNGGLAGTDTQYF. In DNA form, the CDR3 reads TGTGCCAGCAGCCAGAACGGGGGACTAGCGGGCACAGATACGCAGTATTTT.

This clone was found once. This sample includes further DNA sequences coding for the same CDR3. The V call is TRBV19, the J call TRBJ2-7, with TRBD1 matching over 11 bases. Trimming removed 3 bases from V and 2 bases from J; junction bases left unmatched: 3. CDR3 length: 15 residues. Germline V lookup: CDR1 LNHDA, CDR2 SQIVND (reference sequence). CDR3 in amino acids: CASSIRTGGTYEQYF. CDR3 nucleotides: TGTGCCAGTAGTATCCGGACAGGGGGCACCTACGAGCAGTACTTC.

The rearrangement joins TRBV9 to TRBJ1-5, with TRBD1 matching 8 bases. Germline CDR1 and CDR2: SGDLS and YYNGEE. This CDR3 comprises 15 residues. V lost 1 base, J lost 4 bases, and 4 bases stayed unmatched. The chain's CDR3 is CASSVQGARNQPQHF. The CDR3 bases are TGTGCCAGCAGCGTACAGGGGGCGAGGAATCAGCCCCAGCATTTT.

The chain is built from TRBV24-1 and TRBJ2-2; the match to TRBD2 covers 13 bases. The CDR3 has 18 amino acids. V gave up 6 bases and J gave up 4 bases; unmatched junction bases: 10. Germline CDR1 is KGHDR and CDR2 is SFDVKD. CDR3 nucleotide sequence: TGTGCCACCAGTCCCTCGGGACTAGCGGGACAGGTCACCGGGGAGCTGTTTTTT. Residues: CATSPSGLAGQVTGELFF.

The gene calls are TRBV5-1 and TRBJ2-7, with D possibly matching TRBD2 (6 bases). Germline assignment: CDR1 SGHRS and CDR2 YFSETQ. Trimming removed 0 bases from V and 4 bases from J, with 17 bases in between. The CDR3 loop spans 16 amino acids. DNA for the CDR3: TGCGCCAGCAGCTTGGGTGACACCGGGGCGGGGTACGAGCAGTACTTC. Its translation: CASSLGDTGAGYEQYF. Filled out from reference TRBV5-1 and TRBJ2-7, the complete variable domain reads KAGVTQTPRYLIKTRGQQVTLSCSPISGHRSVSWYQQTPGQGLQFLFEYFSETQRNKGNFPGRFSGRQFSNSRSEMNVSTLELGDSALYLCASSLGDTGAGYEQYFGPGTRLTVT.

The gene calls are TRBV5-4 and TRBJ2-1, with 7 bases aligning to TRBD2. The CDR3 runs 16 residues. V gave up 0 bases and J gave up 6 bases; unmatched junction bases: 9. CDR1 and CDR2 (germline): SGHNT, YYREEE (reference sequence). Here the CDR3 reads CASSLDLLALGNEQFF. The CDR3 region has the DNA TGTGCCAGCAGCTTGGACCTACTAGCGTTAGGCAATGAGCAGTTCTTC.

V usage is TRBV5-1 and J usage is TRBJ1-1; 9 bases are shared with TRBD1. Germline CDR1 reads SGHRS; CDR2 reads YFSETQ. The CDR3 spans 15 residues. The ends lost 2 bases at V and 1 base at J; junction bases unmatched: 3. In nucleotides, the CDR3 is TGCGCCAGCAGCTTTACAGGGGGCGAGAACACTGAAGCTTTCTTT. Its translation: CASSFTGGENTEAFF.

The J gene is TRBJ1-1, the V gene TRBV7-2; D ambiguous. This CDR3 is built from 13 residues. Germline assignment: CDR1 SGHTA and CDR2 FQGNSA. Trimming left V 5 bases short and J 1 base short, with 8 bases between. CDR3 residues: CASSRMRNTEAFF. In nucleotides, the CDR3 is TGTGCCAGCAGCAGAATGAGGAACACTGAAGCTTTCTTT.

The chain employs TRBV3-1 (or the pseudogene TRBV3-2) and TRBJ2-7, with 8 positions matching TRBD1. CDR1 and CDR2 (germline): LGHDT, YNNKEL (reference sequence). The CDR3 spans 15 residues. V lost 0 bases, J lost 2 bases, and 3 bases stayed unmatched. Here the CDR3 DNA reads TGTGCCAGCAGCCAAGAGAGGGGACAGGCCTACGAGCAGTACTTC. It yields the protein CASSQERGQAYEQYF.

The chain links TRBV11-2 to TRBJ2-7; 7 bases align to TRBD1. This CDR3 is 19 amino acids long. CDR1 SGHAT and CDR2 FQNNGV come from the germline V gene. V lost 3 bases, J lost 6 bases, and 23 bases stayed unmatched. The CDR3, as DNA: TGTGCCAGCAGCTTCGGTAGATTCCAGGACAGGTCGCTTATGTCCGAGCAGTACTTC. This sequence encodes CASSFGRFQDRSLMSEQYF.

This clone was seen more than once but under ten times. The V and J genes are TRBV2 and TRBJ1-5; D gene ambiguous. This CDR3 region has 15 residues. CDR1 is SNHLY and CDR2 is FYNNEI in the germline V gene. V lost 1 base to trimming and J lost 3 bases, with 10 bases between them. This CDR3 reads CASSEDSSANQPQHF. CDR3 DNA sequence: TGTGCCAGCAGTGAAGACAGTTCGGCCAATCAGCCCCAGCATTTT.